This note documents a single TCR beta chain sequence. This CDR3 is built from 18 residues. V gave up 3 bases and J gave up 1 base, with 20 bases separating them. Germline loops: CDR1 MGHRA, CDR2 YSYEKL. Original analysis: Estimates of nucleated cell counts were drawn from the amplification of reference gene primers. Clones were sequenced by immunoSEQ multiplex PCR, and TCRdb holds only the in-frame ones, with some missing. V, J and clone size were drawn from that table, and D and trimming were deduced from the DNA. The sample records about 250,000 clones, about 80% being singletons. Within the 2 weeks before study entry, each person in the exposed group met a COVID-19 case. The data stem from a study of blood T cell repertoires in COVID-19.

This chain links TRBV4-1 with TRBJ2-3; the D gene is possibly TRBD2 (5 bases). Sequenced material: PBMCs or T cells enriched from blood (not recorded which). The TCR originated in a woman aged 40 to 50 who had been exposed to COVID-19. CDR3 coding DNA: TGCGCCAGCAGCCATGGCCGGGCAGGAGGTAGGCGCACAGATACGCAGTATTTT. Protein: CASSHGRAGGRRTDTQYF.